The rows below give T cell receptor beta chains drawn from one sample of a study of T-cell reconstitution after alpha-beta-depleted transplantation in children. TCRdb re-called the PCR reads through MiXCR, storing one row per CDR3 protein. The repertoire holds approximately 350,000 distinct CDR3 sequences, with more than 10% as singletons. Sequences were derived from PBMCs, sampled from the stem cell graft. These receptors originate from a human donor who donated a stem cell graft to a child with Fanconi anemia. Both conserved end residues are trimmed from each CDR3.

TRBV9,ASTLSSGGTNEAF
TRBV3-1,ASSQQSTVLEAF
TRBV7-2,ASSLALGNIGELF
TRBV15,ATSRDLRTGRTEAF
TRBV4-1,ASSRVFKETQY
TRBV3-1,ASSQGGGQAQETQY
TRBV29-1,SVWWGPPKNTGELF
TRBV7-2,ASSPGPQNYGYT
TRBV11-2,ASSLRINEKLF
TRBV3-1,ASSQEGNRNTEAF
TRBV6-5,ASSSPGGARWGYT
TRBV20-1,SARDRRVPNTEAF
TRBV6-2/TRBV6-3,AGWDGSNQPQH
TRBV6-2/TRBV6-3,ASSYSGGGGTDTQY
TRBV15,ATSRDLSSRGEKLF
TRBV29-1,SVGQGLSNYGYT
TRBV11-2,ASRLTGGGTYEQY
TRBV7-2,ASSLGGTASKQY
TRBV4-2,ASSQDPRTTEAF
TRBV27,ASSVEKVGSYNEQF
TRBV5-5,ASSFRGDRNQPQH
TRBV12-3/TRBV12-4,ASSSGTLEAEQY
TRBV5-1,ASSTQVNTEAF
TRBV7-8,ASSLTDRAYNEQF
TRBV29-1,SVRNTDTQY
TRBV12-3/TRBV12-4,ASQIGQGNNEQF
TRBV12-3/TRBV12-4,ASRGLAGNNEQF
TRBV4-3,ASSSGQEIHSGYT
TRBV6-2/TRBV6-3,ASTISGTRRPQH
TRBV12-3/TRBV12-4,ASSYRADYEQY
TRBV28,ASSLMASGGDIGQY
TRBV7-8,ASSPIDRSNTQY
TRBV10-3,AISERYEQY
TRBV27,ASSFEGGEQY
TRBV27,ASSSRPHLPLH
TRBV12-3/TRBV12-4,ASNREAQETQY
TRBV29-1,SGVGQYGYT
TRBV5-1,ASSLGGTDNYGYT
TRBV6-5,ASSYIRSTEAF
TRBV11-2,ASSFGVENLNTEAF
TRBV12-3/TRBV12-4,ASSSDRRISYEQY
TRBV6-5,ASSTGMGQPQH
TRBV6-1,ASSGDSLTDTQY
TRBV5-1,ASSLATSGAYYEQY
TRBV12-3/TRBV12-4,ASSFTGIEEKLF
TRBV7-9,ASSQGTGRLETQY
TRBV12-3/TRBV12-4,ASSWTPASNSPLH
TRBV12-3/TRBV12-4,AIDRGPNTGELF
TRBV20-1,SARDPTGLYGYT
TRBV4-1,ASSQDTTGRYGYT
TRBV9,ASSAPGQTYEQY
TRBV6-5,ASSHTGQKTEAF
TRBV4-3,ASSGWASGGVGDTQY
TRBV12-3/TRBV12-4,ASSLGTYQPQH
TRBV20-1,SVGGAQQETQY
TRBV7-2,ASSRDGGVADTQY
TRBV15,ATSPAGNNEQF
TRBV27,ASSQLAAGTDTQY